A selection of T cell receptor beta chains follows, all from one sample in a study of cytomegalovirus exposure and HLA in healthy donors. Using immunoSEQ multiplex PCR, the repertoire was profiled, and TCRdb retains in-frame clones only, with some absent. Here the sample spans around 200,000 clones, roughly 80% being singletons. Sequencing used PBMCs. All receptors come from a man in his fifties in good health and CMV-seronegative. Each CDR3 is given with its conserved first and last residue. The D gene is left open where the match is weak. Clone size appears in some rows only: once, few, many, or a class for an expanded clone.

V gene: TRBV6-1
D gene: .
J gene: TRBJ2-7
clone size: few
CDR3 protein: CASSQLTYEQYF
CDR3 DNA: TGTGCCAGCAGCCAACTAACCTACGAGCAGTACTTC

V gene: TRBV11-2
D gene: TRBD2
J gene: TRBJ2-2
clone size: .
CDR3 protein: CASSYKWVSGGAGTGELFF
CDR3 DNA: TGTGCCAGCAGCTATAAGTGGGTTAGCGGGGGGGCCGGAACCGGGGAGCTGTTTTTT

V gene: TRBV29-1
D gene: TRBD1
J gene: TRBJ1-2
clone size: .
CDR3 protein: CSATGGDNYGYTF
CDR3 DNA: TGCAGCGCGACAGGGGGGGATAACTATGGCTACACCTTC

V gene: TRBV7-9
D gene: TRBD2
J gene: TRBJ2-7
clone size: .
CDR3 protein: CASSSGLAGEYEQYF
CDR3 DNA: TGTGCCAGCAGCTCGGGACTAGCGGGCGAGTACGAGCAGTACTTC

V gene: TRBV4-3
D gene: .
J gene: TRBJ2-3
clone size: .
CDR3 protein: CASSLRGYGTDTQYF
CDR3 DNA: TGCGCCAGCAGCCTCAGGGGATATGGAACAGATACGCAGTATTTT

V gene: TRBV28
D gene: .
J gene: TRBJ1-1
clone size: .
CDR3 protein: CASSLYFGGANTEAFF
CDR3 DNA: TGTGCCAGCAGTTTATATTTCGGGGGGGCGAACACTGAAGCTTTCTTT

V gene: TRBV7-9
D gene: TRBD1
J gene: TRBJ2-5
clone size: .
CDR3 protein: CASSFGQGGQETQYF
CDR3 DNA: TGTGCCAGCAGCTTTGGACAGGGTGGGCAAGAGACCCAGTACTTC

V gene: TRBV5-1
D gene: .
J gene: TRBJ2-1
clone size: .
CDR3 protein: CASSLGVAGTYNEQFF
CDR3 DNA: TGCGCCAGCAGCTTGGGTGTGGCGGGAACTTACAATGAGCAGTTCTTC

V gene: TRBV21-1
D gene: .
J gene: TRBJ2-7
clone size: .
CDR3 protein: CASSKWRNGSSYEQYF
CDR3 DNA: TGTGCCAGCAGCAAGTGGCGGAACGGCAGCTCCTACGAGCAGTACTTC

V gene: TRBV6-1
D gene: TRBD1
J gene: TRBJ1-3
clone size: .
CDR3 protein: CASRRDRGDGNTIYF
CDR3 DNA: TGTGCCAGCAGAAGGGACAGGGGGGACGGAAACACCATATATTTT

V gene: TRBV5-1
D gene: .
J gene: TRBJ1-3
clone size: .
CDR3 protein: CASSPRGSGNTIYF
CDR3 DNA: TGCGCCAGCAGCCCCCGGGGGTCGGGAAACACCATATATTTT

V gene: TRBV18
D gene: TRBD1
J gene: TRBJ2-5
clone size: .
CDR3 protein: CASSPDRVPETQYF
CDR3 DNA: TGTGCCAGCTCCCCAGACAGGGTGCCGGAGACCCAGTACTTC

V gene: TRBV5-1
D gene: .
J gene: TRBJ2-5
clone size: .
CDR3 protein: CASRGHPGQETQYF
CDR3 DNA: TGCGCCAGCCGCGGTCACCCGGGCCAAGAGACCCAGTACTTC

V gene: TRBV9
D gene: .
J gene: TRBJ2-3
clone size: .
CDR3 protein: CASSVVGLARDTQYF
CDR3 DNA: TGTGCCAGCAGCGTAGTAGGGCTAGCGAGGGATACGCAGTATTTT

V gene: TRBV9
D gene: TRBD1
J gene: TRBJ1-1
clone size: .
CDR3 protein: CASSVALGQGTEAFF
CDR3 DNA: TGTGCCAGCAGCGTAGCGTTGGGACAGGGCACTGAAGCTTTCTTT

V gene: TRBV11-2
D gene: .
J gene: TRBJ2-3
clone size: .
CDR3 protein: CASSSQVHLGDTQYF
CDR3 DNA: TGTGCCAGCAGCTCACAGGTTCACCTCGGAGATACGCAGTATTTT

V gene: TRBV9
D gene: .
J gene: TRBJ2-1
clone size: .
CDR3 protein: CASSVGGARFNEQFF
CDR3 DNA: TGTGCCAGCAGCGTCGGAGGGGCGCGATTCAATGAGCAGTTCTTC

V gene: TRBV5-6
D gene: TRBD1
J gene: TRBJ2-7
clone size: .
CDR3 protein: CASTIYGLTGTGDEQYF
CDR3 DNA: TGTGCCAGCACCATCTATGGGCTAACCGGGACAGGAGACGAGCAGTACTTC

V gene: TRBV18
D gene: TRBD1
J gene: TRBJ2-7
clone size: .
CDR3 protein: CASSPDRAIEQYF
CDR3 DNA: TGTGCCAGCTCCCCGGACAGGGCCATCGAGCAGTACTTC

V gene: TRBV6-1
D gene: TRBD2
J gene: TRBJ2-1
clone size: few
CDR3 protein: CASSETSGVSYNEQFF
CDR3 DNA: TGTGCCAGCAGTGAAACTAGCGGAGTCTCCTACAATGAGCAGTTCTTC

V gene: TRBV6-1
D gene: TRBD2
J gene: TRBJ2-1
clone size: once
CDR3 protein: CASSLLAGGINEQFF
CDR3 DNA: TGTGCCAGCAGTTTGTTAGCGGGGGGGATCAATGAGCAGTTCTTC

V gene: TRBV9
D gene: TRBD1
J gene: TRBJ1-3
clone size: .
CDR3 protein: CASSVAGQGMGNTIYF
CDR3 DNA: TGTGCCAGCAGCGTAGCCGGACAGGGGATGGGAAACACCATATATTTT

V gene: TRBV4-3
D gene: .
J gene: TRBJ1-2
clone size: .
CDR3 protein: CASSQDTRVEGYTF
CDR3 DNA: TGCGCCAGCAGCCAAGATACGAGGGTTGAAGGCTACACCTTC

V gene: TRBV29-1
D gene: TRBD1
J gene: TRBJ2-2
clone size: .
CDR3 protein: CSGTGQSTGELFF
CDR3 DNA: TGCAGCGGGACGGGACAGTCCACCGGGGAGCTGTTTTTT

V gene: TRBV13
D gene: .
J gene: TRBJ2-5
clone size: .
CDR3 protein: CASSLGRGALRETQYF
CDR3 DNA: TGTGCCAGCAGCTTAGGCCGGGGGGCGCTAAGGGAGACCCAGTACTTC

V gene: TRBV9
D gene: TRBD2
J gene: TRBJ2-1
clone size: .
CDR3 protein: CASSVAAGGRNEQFF
CDR3 DNA: TGTGCCAGCAGCGTAGCGGCGGGAGGGAGGAATGAGCAGTTCTTC

V gene: TRBV19
D gene: TRBD1
J gene: TRBJ1-4
clone size: .
CDR3 protein: CASSIGRGLANEKLFF
CDR3 DNA: TGTGCCAGTAGTATAGGAAGGGGGCTGGCTAATGAAAAACTGTTTTTT

V gene: TRBV11-2
D gene: TRBD2
J gene: TRBJ2-7
clone size: .
CDR3 protein: CASSSLGLAASYEQYF
CDR3 DNA: TGTGCCAGCAGCTCTTTGGGACTAGCGGCCTCCTACGAGCAGTACTTC

V gene: TRBV10-3
D gene: .
J gene: TRBJ1-2
clone size: .
CDR3 protein: CATGGFPNYGYTF
CDR3 DNA: TGTGCCACCGGGGGGTTCCCTAACTATGGCTACACCTTC

V gene: TRBV5-1
D gene: .
J gene: TRBJ2-7
clone size: .
CDR3 protein: CASSTQDLSYEQYF
CDR3 DNA: TGCGCCAGCAGTACACAGGATCTCTCCTACGAGCAGTACTTC

V gene: TRBV9
D gene: .
J gene: TRBJ2-1
clone size: .
CDR3 protein: CASSGPGVISYNEQFF
CDR3 DNA: TGTGCCAGCAGCGGGCCGGGGGTGATCTCCTACAATGAGCAGTTCTTC

V gene: TRBV5-1
D gene: .
J gene: TRBJ2-1
clone size: .
CDR3 protein: CASSGRGNYNEQFF
CDR3 DNA: TGCGCCAGCAGCGGAAGGGGTAACTACAATGAGCAGTTCTTC

V gene: TRBV6-5
D gene: TRBD1
J gene: TRBJ1-5
clone size: .
CDR3 protein: CASSPGGAGQPQHF
CDR3 DNA: TGTGCCAGCAGCCCAGGGGGCGCGGGTCAGCCCCAGCATTTT

V gene: TRBV5-1
D gene: TRBD1
J gene: TRBJ1-3
clone size: .
CDR3 protein: CASSRQGGSGNTIYF
CDR3 DNA: TGCGCCAGCAGCCGACAGGGGGGGTCTGGAAACACCATATATTTT

V gene: TRBV9
D gene: TRBD2
J gene: TRBJ2-5
clone size: .
CDR3 protein: CASSEIAGGHSRETQYF
CDR3 DNA: TGTGCCAGCAGCGAGATAGCGGGGGGGCATTCTCGAGAGACCCAGTACTTC

V gene: TRBV7-3
D gene: TRBD1
J gene: TRBJ2-7
clone size: .
CDR3 protein: CASSLKSRQGFEQYF
CDR3 DNA: TGTGCCAGCAGCTTAAAATCCCGACAGGGGTTCGAGCAGTACTTC

V gene: TRBV19
D gene: .
J gene: TRBJ1-4
clone size: .
CDR3 protein: CASSIIGQSGAREKLFF
CDR3 DNA: TGTGCCAGTAGTATTATTGGGCAGAGCGGTGCAAGGGAAAAACTGTTTTTT

V gene: TRBV7-9
D gene: .
J gene: TRBJ2-7
clone size: once
CDR3 protein: CSSSSSYEQYF
CDR3 DNA: TGTTCCAGCAGCTCCTCTTACGAGCAGTACTTC

V gene: TRBV29-1
D gene: TRBD2
J gene: TRBJ2-3
clone size: .
CDR3 protein: CSVGGTSGGTQYF
CDR3 DNA: TGCAGCGTAGGAGGGACTAGCGGGGGAACGCAGTATTTT

V gene: TRBV5-1
D gene: .
J gene: TRBJ2-2
clone size: .
CDR3 protein: CASSLISLNTGELFF
CDR3 DNA: TGCGCCAGCAGCTTGATCAGTTTGAACACCGGGGAGCTGTTTTTT

V gene: TRBV6-4
D gene: TRBD1
J gene: TRBJ1-2
clone size: .
CDR3 protein: CASSSTGGGGYTF
CDR3 DNA: TGTGCCAGCAGTTCCACAGGGGGCGGTGGCTACACCTTC

V gene: TRBV9
D gene: TRBD2
J gene: TRBJ2-3
clone size: .
CDR3 protein: CASSETSGVNPSTDTQYF
CDR3 DNA: TGTGCCAGCAGTGAAACTAGCGGGGTGAATCCTAGCACAGATACGCAGTATTTT

V gene: TRBV5-4
D gene: TRBD2
J gene: TRBJ2-3
clone size: .
CDR3 protein: CASSPRAGGADTQYF
CDR3 DNA: TGTGCCAGCAGCCCTAGGGCGGGAGGCGCAGATACGCAGTATTTT

V gene: TRBV15
D gene: .
J gene: TRBJ2-1
clone size: .
CDR3 protein: CATSRDWVTSPVF
CDR3 DNA: TGTGCCACCAGCAGAGATTGGGTGACTAGTCCGGTCTTC

V gene: TRBV19
D gene: TRBD1
J gene: TRBJ2-2
clone size: .
CDR3 protein: CATHPTGGYTGELFF
CDR3 DNA: TGTGCCACCCACCCAACAGGGGGTTACACCGGGGAGCTGTTTTTT